The 26 T cell receptor beta chains listed next were all sequenced from one sample in a study of shared clonotypes between healthy human individuals. Profiled with immunoSEQ multiplex PCR; TCRdb holds only in-frame clones, not every one. Of 330,000 or so clones in the sample, more than 60% are singletons; the top ten hold 10%. Material for sequencing was memory CD4+ T cells sorted from blood. Subset meaning: CD45RA-negative fraction. The receptors originated from a man aged 25-45 years in good health.

The chain joins TRBV29-1 to TRBJ2-1; D tentatively reads TRBD1 or TRBD2 (5 bases each). V lost 8 bases and J lost 4, with 21 bases in between. The germline gives CDR1 SQVTM, CDR2 ANQGSEA. The CDR3 sequence is 15 residues long. The chain's CDR3 is CSPHCRGPSYNEQFF. The CDR3 nucleotides are TGCAGCCCACACTGTAGGGGACCCAGTTACAATGAGCAGTTCTTC.

The rearrangement uses TRBV7-9 and TRBJ2-2; TRBD1 matches 10 bases. This CDR3 spans 16 amino acids. Looked up from germline, CDR1 is SEHNR and CDR2 is FQNEAQ (reference sequence). V shed 5 bases and J 5 bases; nucleotides not matched to a gene: 8. CDR3 bases: TGTGCCAGCAGCCCCGACAGGGGGCTAGGTACCGGGGAGCTGTTTTTT. This sequence encodes CASSPDRGLGTGELFF.

Concerning this clone: Within the sample, other DNA sequences also encode this same CDR3. The gene calls are TRBV7-9 and TRBJ2-5; D gene unclear. Per the germline V gene, CDR1 is SEHNR and CDR2 is FQNEAQ (reference sequence). CDR3 length equals 12 residues. Trimming left V 3 bases short and J 4 bases short, with 6 bases between. The CDR3 sequence: CASSFSVETQYF. CDR3 nucleotide sequence: TGTGCCAGCAGCTTTTCCGTAGAGACCCAGTACTTC. Looking up the rest from reference TRBV7-9 and TRBJ2-5 gives the full variable domain: DTGVSQNPRHKITKRGQNVTFRCDPISEHNRLYWYRQTLGQGPEFLTYFQNEAQLEKSRLLSDRFSAERPKGSFSTLEIQRTEQGDSAMYLCASSFSVETQYFGPGTRLLVL.

The chain combines TRBV7-9 with TRBJ2-1; the match to TRBD2 covers 10 bases. The CDR3 covers 16 residues. V trimming: 0 bases; J trimming: 3 bases; junction bases outside the gene matches: 2. The V gene's germline CDR1 is SEHNR and CDR2 FQNEAQ (reference sequence). This CDR3 reads CASSLASGRLYNEQFF. CDR3 in DNA: TGTGCCAGCAGCTTAGCTAGCGGGAGGCTCTACAATGAGCAGTTCTTC.

This clone was seen a few times. The CDR3 reads CASSEGAGLDEQFF. The CDR3 DNA reads TGTGCCAGCAGTGAGGGGGCGGGATTAGATGAGCAGTTCTTC. J is TRBJ2-1 and V is TRBV2, with D tentatively TRBD1 or TRBD2 (6 bases each). Germline assignment: CDR1 SNHLY and CDR2 FYNNEI. Trimming removed 3 bases at V and 8 bases at J, with 14 bases between. The CDR3 is made up of 14 amino acids.

The chain's CDR3 is CSVGTDSYNEQFF. The CDR3 DNA reads as TGCAGCGTCGGGACGGATTCCTACAATGAGCAGTTCTTC. V usage is TRBV29-1 and J usage is TRBJ2-1; tentatively, D is TRBD1 or TRBD2 (5 bases each). CDR3 size: 13 residues. Trimming took 6 bases from V and 1 from J, leaving 10 bases between them. Germline V gene data show CDR1 as SQVTM and CDR2 as ANQGSEA.

The V gene is TRBV28, the J gene TRBJ2-5; D perhaps matches TRBD1 (6 bases). Germline CDR1 MDHEN, CDR2 SYDVKM. Between the trimmed V and J ends, which lost 3 bases and 0 bases, there was a span of 11 bases. This CDR3 is 15 amino acids long. This chain's CDR3 is CASSFGQIDQETQYF. The CDR3 DNA is TGTGCCAGCAGTTTCGGACAGATAGACCAAGAGACCCAGTACTTC.

This sequence joins TRBV11-2 and TRBJ2-5; 7 bases fit TRBD2. This CDR3 has 16 amino acids. Germline V gives CDR1 SGHAT, CDR2 FQNNGV. The ends lost 3 bases at V and 2 bases at J; junction bases unmatched: 9. The CDR3: CASSFRPGRGQETQYF. CDR3 DNA sequence: TGTGCCAGCAGCTTTAGACCGGGGAGGGGTCAAGAGACCCAGTACTTC. The whole variable domain, remainder taken from reference TRBV11-2 and TRBJ2-5, is EAGVAQSPRYKIIEKRQSVAFWCNPISGHATLYWYQQILGQGPKLLIQFQNNGVVDDSQLPKDRFSAERLKGVDSTLKIQPAKLEDSAVYLCASSFRPGRGQETQYFGPGTRLLVL.

The chain carries TRBV5-8 and TRBJ1-2; D may be TRBD1 (5 bases). This CDR3 has 12 amino acids. The germline CDR1 and CDR2 sequences are SGHTS and YDEGEE. Trimming took 2 bases from V and 8 from J, leaving 10 bases between them. The CDR3 DNA reads as TGTGCCAGCAGCTTACGACAGCAGGGCTACACCTTC. Translated: CASSLRQQGYTF.

The chain links TRBV18 to TRBJ2-3; a weak D match, TRBD2 (5 bases). The germline V gene has CDR1 KGHSH and CDR2 LQKENI. The CDR3 sequence is 14 residues long. V was shortened by 0 bases and J by 6 bases, with 10 bases between the two germline ends. The CDR3 reads CASSPPVDLDTQYF. CDR3 DNA sequence: TGTGCCAGCTCACCACCGGTGGACTTGGATACGCAGTATTTT.

This clone was recorded a few times. The chain combines TRBV7-2 with TRBJ1-2, with 9 bases matching TRBD1. The CDR3 runs 15 residues. CDR1 is SGHTA, CDR2 FQGNSA, per germline. Trimming at V came to 5 bases and at J to 4 bases, leaving 8 bases not matched to a gene. CDR3 residues: CASSLWDRDVYGYTF. CDR3 coding DNA: TGTGCCAGCAGCCTTTGGGACAGGGATGTCTATGGCTACACCTTC.

This rearrangement joins TRBV9 to TRBJ2-5, with TRBD1 as a possible D gene (5 bases). The CDR3 sequence is 13 residues long. Germline lookup yields CDR1 SGDLS and CDR2 YYNGEE. V lost 4 bases, J lost 3 bases, and 10 bases lay in between. The CDR3 sequence is CASSPRTKETQYF. CDR3 DNA: TGTGCCAGCAGCCCCAGGACAAAAGAGACCCAGTACTTC.

CDR3 coding DNA: TGTGCCAGCTCACAATCGACAGGGGGGATTGCCAAAAACATTCAGTACTTC. It encodes CASSQSTGGIAKNIQYF. The V call is TRBV18, the J call TRBJ2-4; 9 nucleotides match TRBD1. Germline loops: CDR1 KGHSH, CDR2 LQKENI. This CDR3 spans 17 amino acids. Trimming removed 4 bases from V and 1 base from J; junction bases left unmatched: 8.

J is TRBJ2-7 and V is TRBV18; D gene unclear. CDR1 is KGHSH and CDR2 is LQKENI in the germline V gene. With 3 bases removed from V and 0 bases from J, the gap between germline ends came to 9 bases. The CDR3 has 14 amino acids. The CDR3 bases are TGTGCCAGCTCACCCCCTGTGAGCTCCTACGAGCAGTACTTC. The encoded protein is CASSPPVSSYEQYF.

This clone showed up just once. The chain has TRBV5-4 and TRBJ2-7; the match to TRBD2 covers 7 bases. The junction had 8 bases not matched to a gene; V was cut back by 1 base and J by 4 bases. Germline loops: CDR1 SGHNT, CDR2 YYREEE (reference sequence). The CDR3 is 15 residues long. The CDR3 loop is CASSLPLAGRYEQYF. CDR3 DNA sequence: TGTGCCAGCAGCTTGCCGTTAGCGGGCAGATACGAGCAGTACTTC.

In its sample, this clone was seen once. J is TRBJ1-4 and V is TRBV7-9; D not resolved. Germline-derived CDR1 and CDR2 are SEHNR and FQNEAQ (reference sequence). The CDR3 runs to 11 residues. V gave up 1 base and J gave up 6 bases, with 0 bases separating them. Here the CDR3 DNA reads TGTGCCAGCAGCTTAGATGAAAAACTGTTTTTT. Amino acids: CASSLDEKLFF.

This clone was observed once. Additional DNA sequences in this sample encode the identical CDR3. The chain employs TRBV7-8 and TRBJ2-7; no clear D gene. The CDR3 covers 14 residues. Trimming pared 3 bases from V and 2 bases from J, leaving 11 bases between. The germline CDR1 and CDR2 sequences are SGHVS and FQNEAQ. CDR3 region: CASSFRTETYEQYF. CDR3 DNA: TGTGCCAGCAGCTTCCGGACGGAAACCTACGAGCAGTACTTC. Drawing the rest from reference TRBV7-8 and TRBJ2-7, the complete variable domain is GAGVSQSPRYKVAKRGQDVALRCDPISGHVSLFWYQQALGQGPEFLTYFQNEAQLDKSGLPSDRFFAERPEGSVSTLKIQRTQQEDSAVYLCASSFRTETYEQYFGPGTRLTVT.

The table lists this clone with a few counts. The J gene is TRBJ1-2, the V gene TRBV30; D is perhaps TRBD1 (6 bases). The ends were cut back, 5 bases at V and 5 bases at J, with 18 bases in the middle. From germline, CDR1 is GTSNPN and CDR2 SVGIG (reference sequence). The CDR3 totals 14 residues. CDR3 in amino acids: CAWAYGRGGYGYTF. The CDR3 region has the DNA TGTGCCTGGGCGTATGGCAGGGGCGGGTATGGCTACACCTTC.

This chain uses TRBV14 with TRBJ2-1; no definite D call. The CDR3 contains 11 residues. The germline V gene has CDR1 SGHDN and CDR2 FVKESK. The V end lost 3 bases, the J end lost 7 bases, and 4 bases lay between the germline ends. Here the CDR3 DNA reads TGTGCCAGCAGCCATGCGAATGAGCAGTTCTTC. This sequence encodes CASSHANEQFF.

The V and J genes are TRBV2 and TRBJ1-4; 7 bases are shared with TRBD1. The CDR3 sequence is 14 residues long. The V gene end was trimmed by 6 bases and the J gene end by 7 bases; junction bases not matched to a gene: 8. CDR1 and CDR2 (germline): SNHLY, FYNNEI. CDR3 sequence (DNA): TGTGCCAGCAGCCTACAGGGGCAAGGTGAAAAACTGTTTTTT. Encoded protein: CASSLQGQGEKLFF.

This clone turned up a few times. This sequence joins TRBV2 and TRBJ2-1; D unclear. The length of the CDR3 is 14 residues. Trimming took off 4 bases at V and 6 bases at J, with 13 bases between the two ends. CDR1 and CDR2 from the germline V gene are SNHLY and FYNNEI. The CDR3 reads CASSAVANGNEQFF. The CDR3 DNA is TGTGCCAGCAGTGCTGTGGCAAACGGCAATGAGCAGTTCTTC.

This clone showed up just a few times. This chain joins TRBV9 and TRBJ2-2; 8 bases line up with TRBD2. Per the germline V gene, CDR1 is SGDLS and CDR2 is YYNGEE. Trimming at V came to 0 bases and at J to 1 base, leaving 2 bases not matched to a gene. CDR3 size: 16 residues. The CDR3 sequence is CASSVGSGGNTGELFF. CDR3 DNA sequence: TGTGCCAGCAGCGTAGGAAGCGGGGGGAACACCGGGGAGCTGTTTTTT.

This chain links TRBV6-5 with TRBJ1-5, with 7 bases identical to TRBD1. Germline-derived CDR1 and CDR2 are MNHEY and SVGAGI. V dropped 6 bases and J dropped 0; count of bases not matched to a gene: 5. The CDR3 extends over 15 amino acids. The CDR3 DNA reads TGTGCCAGCAGCAATCACAGGGGTAGCAATCAGCCCCAGCATTTT. Amino acids: CASSNHRGSNQPQHF.

As concerns this clone: A far larger clone is one base from this, pointing to a likely read error. This rearrangement joins TRBV7-9 to TRBJ2-1; 8 bases match TRBD1. CDR3 length equals 15 residues. With 5 bases clipped from V and 6 bases from J, the junction kept 9 bases outside the gene matches. Looked up from germline, CDR1 is SEHNR and CDR2 is FQNEAQ (reference sequence). The CDR3 coding sequence is TGTGCCAGCAGCCAAGGACAGGGAGACGTCAATGAGCAGTTCTTC. The encoded protein is CASSQGQGDVNEQFF.

This clone showed up just a few times. V usage is TRBV7-9 and J usage is TRBJ2-2; D is unresolved. CDR1 and CDR2 (germline): SEHNR, FQNEAQ (reference sequence). This CDR3 is built from 15 residues. The V and J ends lost 3 bases and 5 bases respectively, with 13 bases between them. The CDR3 is CASSFPRVNTGELFF. Written as DNA, the CDR3 is TGTGCCAGCAGCTTTCCCCGGGTTAATACCGGGGAGCTGTTTTTT.

The rearrangement links TRBV18 to TRBJ1-2; no clear D. The CDR3 runs to 14 residues. V was pared by 2 bases and J by 0 bases, with 7 bases between. The germline gives CDR1 KGHSH, CDR2 LQKENI. The CDR3 bases are TGTGCCAGCTCACCAGACTTGACTAACTATGGCTACACCTTC. It encodes CASSPDLTNYGYTF.